The next 28 T cell receptor beta chains were all read from a single sample in a study of CD8 T cells in ankylosing spondylitis. One entry per CDR3 protein, called by TCRdb with MiXCR from the 5' RACE reads. This sample has about 36,000 distinct CDR3 sequences, with roughly 12% found just once. What was sequenced was synovial fluid, either unsorted or a sorted T cell fraction (not recorded which). The receptors were gathered from a male donor with ankylosing spondylitis.

This clonotype was seen many times. CDR3 in amino acids: CASSYSYPGLEAYEQYF. The CDR3 DNA follows: TGTGCCAGCAGTTACTCTTACCCGGGACTAGAAGCCTACGAGCAGTACTTC. V is TRBV6-5 and J is TRBJ2-7, with TRBD2 matching 8 bases. Germline CDR1 is MNHEY and CDR2 is SVGAGI. The ends lost 0 bases at V and 2 bases at J; junction bases unmatched: 9. This CDR3 contains 17 residues.

In its sample, this clonotype was seen many times. J is TRBJ1-2 and V is TRBV6-5; 9 bases agree with TRBD1. CDR3 size: 16 residues. Germline V gives CDR1 MNHEY, CDR2 SVGAGI. V lost 4 bases to trimming and J lost 4 bases; unmatched junction nucleotides: 10. The CDR3 sequence is CASSFNRDRDLYGYTF. The CDR3 region has the DNA TGTGCCAGCAGTTTTAACCGGGACAGGGACCTCTATGGCTACACCTTC.

This chain's CDR3 is CSAGHPRDPGYEQYF. The CDR3 nucleotides are TGCAGTGCCGGTCACCCCCGGGACCCCGGTTACGAGCAGTACTTC. The J gene is TRBJ2-7, the V gene TRBV20-1; perhaps D is TRBD1 or TRBD2 (5 bases each). This CDR3 comprises 15 residues. CDR1 DFQATT and CDR2 SNEGSKA come from the germline V gene (reference sequence). V was pared by 6 bases and J by 4 bases, with 22 bases between.

This clonotype was detected only a few times. This sequence joins TRBV20-1 and TRBJ2-4; 9 nucleotides align to TRBD2. Germline values: CDR1 DFQATT, CDR2 SNEGSKA (reference sequence). Trimming cost V 3 bases and J 0 bases; bases outside gene matches: 6. The CDR3 runs to 16 residues. CDR3 sequence reads: CSASEIAGVAKNIQYF. The CDR3 DNA follows: TGCAGTGCTAGTGAGATAGCGGGGGTAGCCAAAAACATTCAGTACTTC.

The rearrangement uses TRBV20-1 and TRBJ2-7; TRBD2 matches 10 bases. The CDR3 spans 16 residues. The V gene end was trimmed by 0 bases and the J gene end by 0 bases; junction bases not matched to a gene: 5. Germline lookup yields CDR1 DFQATT and CDR2 SNEGSKA (reference sequence). DNA of the CDR3: TGCAGTGCTAGAGATCTTGGACTAGCGGCCTCCTACGAGCAGTACTTC. It translates to CSARDLGLAASYEQYF.

Many counts were recorded for this clonotype. The chain is built from TRBV6-5 and TRBJ1-2; TRBD1 matches 9 bases. CDR1 is MNHEY, CDR2 SVGAGI, per germline. The CDR3 contains 15 residues. V was pared by 7 bases and J by 9 bases, with 15 bases of the junction left unmatched. CDR3 protein: CASTPQGQGPPSYTF. The CDR3, as DNA: TGTGCCAGCACCCCTCAGGGACAGGGCCCCCCGAGCTACACCTTC.

The V and J genes are TRBV20-1 and TRBJ1-1; weak D call: TRBD1 (6 bases). Trimming stripped 6 bases from V and 1 base from J, with 18 bases between. The germline V gene has CDR1 DFQATT and CDR2 SNEGSKA (reference sequence). CDR3 length: 15 amino acids. CDR3 DNA: TGCAGTGCATCAGATCAGGGGTTGCCGAACACTGAAGCTTTCTTT. Translation: CSASDQGLPNTEAFF.

This clonotype was counted ten times or more. V usage is TRBV4-2 and J usage is TRBJ1-5; D call uncertain. The V end lost 0 bases, the J end lost 3 bases, and 12 bases lay between the germline ends. The CDR3 covers 16 residues. Germline V gene data show CDR1 as LGHNA and CDR2 as YNFKEQ. This CDR3 is CASSQEDFQTNQPQHF. The CDR3 DNA reads as TGTGCCAGCAGCCAAGAAGATTTCCAGACCAATCAGCCCCAGCATTTT.

This clonotype came up a few times. V and J are TRBV5-1 and TRBJ2-1; no definite D call. The CDR3 loop spans 15 amino acids. Germline assignment: CDR1 SGHRS and CDR2 YFSETQ. V lost 3 bases, J lost 0 bases, and 10 bases lay in between. CDR3 bases: TGCGCCAGCAGCTCCGCGGCAAACTCCTACAATGAGCAGTTCTTC. Translation: CASSSAANSYNEQFF.

The table lists this clonotype with many counts. Since the CDR3 does not end with the conserved phenylalanine or tryptophan, this likely comes from a read error. It is unclear where the CDR3 begins or ends on the DNA, so no DNA is shown, and the CDR3 is as TCRdb lists it. The V gene is TRBV2, the J gene TRBJ2-3. Germline V gives CDR1 SNHLY, CDR2 FYNNEI. Both ends counted, the CDR3 spans 8 residues. Here the CDR3 reads CASSEARL.

This clonotype was counted only a few times. V is TRBV4-1 and J is TRBJ2-7, with no clear D. The CDR3 has 14 amino acids. The V end was cut by 4 bases, the J end by 0 bases, with 10 bases between. CDR1 is MGHRA, CDR2 YSYEKL, per germline. CDR3 DNA sequence: TGCGCCAGCAGCCTTAGACTCAGCTCCTACGAGCAGTACTTC. Protein sequence: CASSLRLSSYEQYF.

The rearrangement links TRBV20-1 to TRBJ1-5, with 9 bases identical to TRBD1. Germline lookup yields CDR1 DFQATT and CDR2 SNEGSKA (reference sequence). The ends lost 6 bases at V and 4 bases at J; junction bases unmatched: 10. This CDR3 contains 15 residues. The CDR3 protein is CSAAAGTGLNQPQHF. The DNA of the CDR3 is TGCAGTGCCGCAGCCGGGACAGGGCTAAATCAGCCCCAGCATTTT.

This clonotype was picked up a small number of times. The gene calls are TRBV20-1 and TRBJ2-3, with a possible D match to TRBD2 (6 bases). The ends were cut back, 3 bases at V and 6 bases at J, with 10 bases in the middle. The CDR3 is made up of 12 amino acids. Germline values: CDR1 DFQATT, CDR2 SNEGSKA (reference sequence). The CDR3 DNA sequence: TGCAGTGCTAGGAGCGGGCCGGATACGCAGTATTTT. It encodes CSARSGPDTQYF.

This clonotype was observed many times. In nucleotides, the CDR3 is TGCAGCGTTGAAATGGGGGGATTGGCTTTCTTT. Translating it yields CSVEMGGLAFF. The chain uses TRBV29-1 and TRBJ1-1; TRBD1 is a possible D gene (5 bases). The length of the CDR3 is 11 residues. Looked up from germline, CDR1 is SQVTM and CDR2 is ANQGSEA. V lost 2 bases to trimming and J lost 11 bases, with 12 bases between them. The full variable domain, with the rest looked up from reference TRBV29-1 and TRBJ1-1, is SAVISQKPSRDICQRGTSLTIQCQVDSQVTMMFWYRQQPGQSLTLIATANQGSEATYESGFVIDKFPISRPNLTFSTLTVSNMSPEDSSIYLCSVEMGGLAFFGQGTRLTVV.

Written as DNA, the CDR3 is TGTGCCAGCAGCTTAGGGCCAGCACGGTCCAATGAGCAGTTCTTC. Translating gives CASSLGPARSNEQFF. The chain joins TRBV7-6 to TRBJ2-1, with no clear D. The V end was cut by 1 base, the J end by 6 bases, with 13 bases between. CDR1 is SGHVS and CDR2 is FNYEAQ in the germline V gene. The CDR3 runs 15 residues. Combining the CDR3 with reference TRBV7-6 and TRBJ2-1 gives the whole variable domain GAGVSQSPRYKVTKRGQDVALRCDPISGHVSLYWYRQALGQGPEFLTYFNYEAQQDKSGLPNDRFSAERPEGSISTLTIQRTEQRDSAMYRCASSLGPARSNEQFFGPGTRLTVL.

This clonotype was observed at least ten times. The V and J genes are TRBV6-4 and TRBJ2-1; no reliable D call. The germline V and J ends were trimmed by 2 bases and 7 bases, with 6 bases remaining between them. Per the germline V gene, CDR1 is MRHNA and CDR2 is SNTAGT. This CDR3 contains 12 residues. In DNA form, the CDR3 reads TGTGCCAGCAGTGACGGTGAGAATGAGCAGTTCTTC. Protein product: CASSDGENEQFF.

The J gene is TRBJ1-2, the V gene TRBV20-1; 8 positions agree with TRBD1. This CDR3 spans 11 amino acids. V was pared by 7 bases and J by 12 bases, with 10 bases of the junction left unmatched. The V gene's germline CDR1 is DFQATT and CDR2 SNEGSKA (reference sequence). In DNA, the CDR3 is TGCAGTGGGATGGGACAGGCGGGCAACACCTTC. Translated, it gives CSGMGQAGNTF.

The table lists this clonotype with many counts. The V call is TRBV6-2 or TRBV6-3, the J call TRBJ2-3; D gene ambiguous. The CDR3 is 13 amino acids. V lost 0 bases to trimming and J lost 4 bases, with 5 bases between them. Per the germline V gene, CDR1 is MNHEY and CDR2 is SVGEGT. The CDR3 sequence: CASSYSLADTQYF. The CDR3 region has the DNA TGTGCCAGCAGTTACTCCTTGGCAGATACGCAGTATTTT.

This clonotype was picked up many times. V and J are TRBV5-6 and TRBJ1-1; 9 bases are a match to TRBD1. CDR1 is SGHDT, CDR2 YYEEEE, per germline. The CDR3 loop spans 14 amino acids. Losses at the gene ends were 3 bases for V and 5 bases for J; bases not matched to a gene: 5. The CDR3 loop is CASSWGTGMTEAFF. CDR3 in DNA: TGTGCCAGCAGCTGGGGGACAGGGATGACTGAAGCTTTCTTT.

Ten or more counts support this clonotype. The chain uses TRBV28 and TRBJ2-7; a weak D match, TRBD1 (6 bases). Per germline, CDR1 MDHEN and CDR2 SYDVKM. This CDR3 is built from 15 residues. Trimming left V 5 bases short and J 3 bases short, with 17 bases between. Written as DNA, the CDR3 is TGTGCCAGCAGTCCTAACCCAGGGGCCCGCTACGAGCAGTACTTC. This codes for CASSPNPGARYEQYF.

This clonotype has a count of ten or more. The gene calls are TRBV6-1 and TRBJ1-1; D may be TRBD1 (6 bases). V gave up 7 bases and J gave up 1 base, with 10 bases separating them. This CDR3 is built from 13 residues. The V gene's germline CDR1 is MNHNS and CDR2 SASEGT. The CDR3 DNA reads as TGTGCCAGCATGAGGACAGAGAACACTGAAGCTTTCTTT. This sequence encodes CASMRTENTEAFF.

The chain couples TRBV9 to TRBJ2-2; 9 bases fit TRBD2. Trimming removed 1 base from V and 7 bases from J; junction bases left unmatched: 5. The CDR3 covers 15 residues. CDR1 is SGDLS and CDR2 is YYNGEE in the germline V gene. CDR3 residues: CASSVKAGGLGELFF. The CDR3 DNA follows: TGTGCCAGCAGCGTAAAGGCGGGGGGGCTCGGGGAGCTGTTTTTT.

The CDR3 DNA reads as TGCGCCAGCAGCCAAGATCGGAGCAAGAATAGCAATCAGCCCCAGCATTTT. Residues: CASSQDRSKNSNQPQHF. The chain carries TRBV4-3 and TRBJ1-5; D gene uncertain. The CDR3 consists of 17 residues. The germline CDR1 and CDR2 sequences are LGHNA and YSLEER. V was clipped by 0 bases and J by 0 bases, with 12 bases between them.

This clonotype was counted between two and nine times. The chain combines TRBV28 with TRBJ2-5, with a tentative D call TRBD2 (5 bases). Between the trimmed V and J ends, which lost 7 bases and 5 bases, there was a span of 8 bases. This CDR3 comprises 11 residues. The V gene's germline CDR1 is MDHEN and CDR2 SYDVKM. The CDR3 DNA is TGTGCCAGCACGGGGTGGGAGACCCAGTACTTC. Its protein is CASTGWETQYF.

The sample holds a few counts of this clonotype. This chain uses TRBV13 with TRBJ1-2, with 10 nucleotides matching TRBD1. The V gene's germline CDR1 is PRHDT and CDR2 FYEKMQ (reference sequence). J gave up 7 bases and V 4 bases, and 6 bases lay outside the gene matches. This CDR3 is built from 14 residues. The CDR3 here is CASSSGTGDFGYTF. The CDR3 DNA follows: TGTGCCAGCAGCTCCGGGACAGGGGATTTTGGCTACACCTTC.

This clonotype was counted ten times or more. CDR3 sequence: CASTQDIRSYNEQFF. Written as DNA, the CDR3 is TGCGCCAGCACCCAGGACATTCGCTCCTACAATGAGCAGTTCTTC. J is TRBJ2-1 and V is TRBV4-3, with D perhaps TRBD1 (5 bases). Trimming stripped 7 bases from V and 0 bases from J, with 13 bases between. From germline, CDR1 is LGHNA and CDR2 YSLEER. This CDR3 is built from 15 residues.

Ten or more counts support this clonotype. This rearrangement joins TRBV4-2 to TRBJ1-5; D gene uncertain. Germline values: CDR1 LGHNA, CDR2 YNFKEQ. Trimming removed 1 base at V and 4 bases at J, with 17 bases between. The CDR3 is 17 residues long. The CDR3 coding sequence is TGTGCCAGCAGCCAAGGGAGCGGGGATAGAGGAAATCAGCCCCAGCATTTT. Amino acids: CASSQGSGDRGNQPQHF.

In its sample, this clonotype was seen many times. The chain couples TRBV7-9 to TRBJ2-2; the match to TRBD2 covers 7 bases. The CDR3 is 16 residues long. J was trimmed by 3 bases and V by 2 bases; bases with no gene match: 6. Germline V gene lookup returns CDR1 SEHNR and CDR2 FQNEAQ (reference sequence). CDR3 protein: CASSLSPGGYTGELFF. Written as DNA, the CDR3 is TGTGCCAGCAGCTTATCCCCGGGAGGATACACCGGGGAGCTGTTTTTT.